The T cell receptor beta chain described here comes from a study of cytomegalovirus exposure and HLA in healthy donors. PCR primers comprised 60 Vbeta and 13 Jbeta primers. This table comes from immunoSEQ multiplex PCR, and its TCRdb copy is limited to in-frame clones, with some not included. This table has under 200,000 clones, around four fifths appearing once. With V trimmed by 5 bases and J by 6 bases, 18 bases remained unmatched. CDR1 and CDR2 (germline): LNHDA, SQIVND (reference sequence). CDR3 size: 18 residues. The chain employs TRBV19 and TRBJ2-1; 8 nucleotides match TRBD1. The sample comprised PBMCs. This sequence was found in a woman aged 45-65 years in good health and CMV-seronegative. The CDR3 protein is CASSSGGETRAVRNEQFF. CDR3 bases: TGTGCCAGTAGTTCAGGGGGCGAGACTAGAGCTGTGCGCAATGAGCAGTTCTTC.